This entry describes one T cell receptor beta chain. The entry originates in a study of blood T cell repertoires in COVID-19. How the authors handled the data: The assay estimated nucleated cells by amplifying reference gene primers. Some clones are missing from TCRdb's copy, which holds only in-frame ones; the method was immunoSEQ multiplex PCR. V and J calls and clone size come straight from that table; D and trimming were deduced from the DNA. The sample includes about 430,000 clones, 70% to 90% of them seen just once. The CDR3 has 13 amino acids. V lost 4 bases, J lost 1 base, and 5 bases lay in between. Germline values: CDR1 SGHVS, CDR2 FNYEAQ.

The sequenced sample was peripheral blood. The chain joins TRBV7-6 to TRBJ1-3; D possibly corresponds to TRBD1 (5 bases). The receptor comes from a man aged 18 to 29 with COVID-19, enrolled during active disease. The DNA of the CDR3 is TGTGCCAGCAGCTCAGGGTCTGGAAACACCATATATTTT. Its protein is CASSSGSGNTIYF.